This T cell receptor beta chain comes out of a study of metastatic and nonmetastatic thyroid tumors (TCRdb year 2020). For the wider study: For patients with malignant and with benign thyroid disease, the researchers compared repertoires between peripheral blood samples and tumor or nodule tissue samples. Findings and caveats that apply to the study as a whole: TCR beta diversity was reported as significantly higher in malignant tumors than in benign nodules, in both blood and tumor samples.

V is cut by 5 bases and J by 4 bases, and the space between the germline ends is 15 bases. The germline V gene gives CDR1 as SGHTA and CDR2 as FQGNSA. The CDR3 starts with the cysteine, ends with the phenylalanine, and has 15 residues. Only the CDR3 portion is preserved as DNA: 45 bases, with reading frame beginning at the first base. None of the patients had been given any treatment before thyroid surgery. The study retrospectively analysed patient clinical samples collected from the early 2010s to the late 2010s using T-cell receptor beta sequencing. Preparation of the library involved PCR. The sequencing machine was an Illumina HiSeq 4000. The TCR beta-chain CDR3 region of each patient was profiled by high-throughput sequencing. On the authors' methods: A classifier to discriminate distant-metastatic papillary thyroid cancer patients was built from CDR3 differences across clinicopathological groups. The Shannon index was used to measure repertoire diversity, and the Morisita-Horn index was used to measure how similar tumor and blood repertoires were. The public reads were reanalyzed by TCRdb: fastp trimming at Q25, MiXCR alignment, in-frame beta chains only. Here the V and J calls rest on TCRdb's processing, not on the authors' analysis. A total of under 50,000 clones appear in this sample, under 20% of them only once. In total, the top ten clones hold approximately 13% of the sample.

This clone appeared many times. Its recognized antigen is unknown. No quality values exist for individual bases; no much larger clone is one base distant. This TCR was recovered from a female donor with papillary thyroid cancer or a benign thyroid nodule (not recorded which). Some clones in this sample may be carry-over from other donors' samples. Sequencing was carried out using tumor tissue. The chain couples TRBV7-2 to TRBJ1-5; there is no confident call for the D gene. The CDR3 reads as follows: CASSLQGRKNQPQHF. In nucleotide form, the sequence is TGTGCCAGCAGCCTCCAAGGGCGAAAAAATCAGCCCCAGCATTTT.